The 11 T cell receptor beta chains given below trace back to one sample, sequenced in a study of T cells in localized non-small cell lung cancer. Method: immunoSEQ multiplex PCR; TCRdb's copy keeps in-frame clones and lacks some. Among roughly 70,000 clones listed, roughly 90% were seen once. The specimen was peripheral blood, collected before any cancer treatment. The receptors were sampled from a male donor at least 60 years old with stage III squamous cell lung carcinoma.

The rearrangement joins TRBV7-2 to TRBJ1-5; D call uncertain. The germline V gene has CDR1 SGHTA and CDR2 FQGNSA. The CDR3 contains 12 residues. V was cut by 5 bases and J by 3 bases, with 5 bases left in between. The CDR3 protein is CASSPTNQPQHF. The DNA for the CDR3 is TGTGCCAGCAGCCCGACCAATCAGCCCCAGCATTTT.

This clone appeared once. The V call is TRBV6-5, the J call TRBJ2-4; D may be TRBD2 (6 bases). Germline values: CDR1 MNHEY, CDR2 SVGAGI. CDR3 length: 12 residues. V was shortened by 2 bases and J by 10 bases, with 9 bases between the two germline ends. The CDR3 region is CASSYAGPIQYF. In DNA, the CDR3 is TGTGCCAGCAGTTACGCGGGACCTATTCAGTACTTC.

This clone appeared a few times. The chain carries TRBV10-3 and TRBJ1-3; a possible D gene is TRBD1 (5 bases). From germline, CDR1 is ENHRY and CDR2 SYGVKD. Trimming cost V 10 bases and J 4 bases, with 20 bases left between them. There are 15 residues in the CDR3. DNA of the CDR3: TGTGCCACCAGGGCGTTGGAGGGGTCCGGAAACACCATATATTTT. Amino acid sequence: CATRALEGSGNTIYF.

The chain is built from TRBV5-1 and TRBJ1-1; TRBD1 aligns across 7 bases. This CDR3 contains 14 residues. Trimming at V came to 0 bases and at J to 4 bases, leaving 3 bases not matched to a gene. Germline assignment: CDR1 SGHRS and CDR2 YFSETQ. DNA of the CDR3: TGCGCCAGCAGCTTGGCGGCAGGGGGCACTGAAGCTTTCTTT. As protein: CASSLAAGGTEAFF.

The CDR3 loop is CASRPGTTNEKLFF. The CDR3, as DNA: TGTGCCAGCAGACCCGGGACGACTAATGAAAAACTGTTTTTT. The chain couples TRBV6-1 to TRBJ1-4; TRBD1 is a possible D gene (5 bases). The CDR3 totals 14 residues. Germline-derived CDR1 and CDR2 are MNHNS and SASEGT. V dropped 6 bases and J dropped 2 bases, with 10 bases sitting between them.

The rearrangement links TRBV9 to TRBJ2-3; D is unclear. The CDR3 loop spans 15 amino acids. Germline-derived CDR1 and CDR2 are SGDLS and YYNGEE. V was cut by 3 bases and J by 0 bases, with 11 bases left in between. This CDR3 reads CASSGSPHSTDTQYF. In nucleotides, the CDR3 is TGTGCCAGCAGCGGATCCCCTCATAGCACAGATACGCAGTATTTT.

The genes are TRBV5-8 and TRBJ1-2; possible D gene TRBD1, 5 bases. The CDR3 spans 13 residues. V lost 0 bases to trimming and J lost 2 bases, with 5 bases between them. Germline loops: CDR1 SGHTS, CDR2 YDEGEE. The CDR3 DNA is TGTGCCAGCAGCTTGGGACAGAACTATGGCTACACCTTC. Translated, it gives CASSLGQNYGYTF.

The rearrangement joins TRBV18 to TRBJ2-4; possible D gene TRBD2, 5 bases. Trimming removed 2 bases from V and 3 bases from J, with 8 bases in between. The CDR3 runs 14 residues. The germline V gene has CDR1 KGHSH and CDR2 LQKENI. This CDR3 reads CASSPDGDKNIQYF. The CDR3 nucleotides are TGTGCCAGCTCACCAGACGGGGACAAAAACATTCAGTACTTC.

CDR3: CASSQVNTQYF. The CDR3, as DNA: TGTGCCAGCAGCCAAGTTAATACGCAGTATTTT. The chain recombines TRBV4-2 with TRBJ2-3; D not certain. V dropped 1 base and J dropped 7 bases, with 3 bases sitting between them. The CDR3 has 11 residues. Germline V gene sequence: CDR1 LGHNA, CDR2 YNFKEQ.

CDR3 in amino acids: CASSIAQTSSHEQFF. CDR3 DNA sequence: TGTGCCAGTAGTATAGCCCAGACTAGCAGCCATGAGCAGTTCTTC. The V gene is TRBV19, the J gene TRBJ2-1; TRBD2 matches at 7 bases. The CDR3 sequence is 15 residues long. Germline-derived CDR1 and CDR2 are LNHDA and SQIVND (reference sequence). The trim removed 1 base at V and 8 bases at J, leaving 8 bases unmatched.

This clone was seen once. J is TRBJ2-2 and V is TRBV7-2; the D gene is possibly TRBD2 (6 bases). The CDR3 runs to 14 residues. The V end was cut by 6 bases, the J end by 4 bases, with 12 bases between. Germline CDR1 reads SGHTA; CDR2 reads FQGNSA. CDR3 DNA sequence: TGTGCCAGCAGGCAGGAGGGGATCACCGGGGAGCTGTTTTTT. This translates into CASRQEGITGELFF. Filled out from reference TRBV7-2 and TRBJ2-2, the complete variable domain reads GAGVSQSPSNKVTEKGKDVELRCDPISGHTALYWYRQSLGQGLEFLIYFQGNSAPDKSGLPSDRFSAERTGGSVSTLTIQRTQQEDSAVYLCASRQEGITGELFFGEGSRLTVL.